This is a list of T cell receptor beta chains from one sample in a study of blood T cell repertoires in COVID-19. Measured with immunoSEQ multiplex PCR; TCRdb has only the in-frame clones, and not every one. The sample lists 280,000 or so clones, approximately 85% occurring once. Input material: PBMCs or T cells enriched from blood (not recorded which). These receptors originate from a man under 40 who had recovered from COVID-19. Both conserved end residues are part of each CDR3. Each record gives: V gene, clone size, CDR3 protein. Not all rows give a size; the values are once, few, many and, for expanded clones, a class.

TRBV3-1/TRBV3-2 | NA | CASSSTGLGTEAFF
TRBV5-4 | NA | CASSARSSYEQYF
TRBV14 | NA | CASSQDPSFWTGGREDTEAFF
TRBV16 | NA | CASSLPPGGGTEAFF
TRBV3-1/TRBV3-2 | NA | CASTLQGAAGNTIYF
TRBV19 | NA | CASSRVLAGDYGYTF
TRBV11-2 | few | CASSYLAGQGNEQYF
TRBV18 | NA | CASSLASERGLTGELFF
TRBV4-3 | NA | CASSRRRDIYNEQFF
TRBV18 | NA | CASSPPGSGGSYEQYF
TRBV27 | NA | CASSLSTGGRTQYF
TRBV3-1/TRBV3-2 | NA | CASSQDSGNYGYTF
TRBV19 | once | CASSMTYNEQFF
TRBV6-5 | NA | CASRDSGSTDTQYF
TRBV19 | NA | CASSILAGLGYTF
TRBV6-5 | once | CASSRGTVSEAFF
TRBV29-1 | NA | CSVEDAGSTNEKLFF
TRBV9 | NA | CASSVGYGNSADTQYF
TRBV18 | NA | CASSPKLGLAGGTDTQYF
TRBV3-1/TRBV3-2 | NA | CASSQDSGGLAYEQFF
TRBV4-2 | NA | CASSQGPPSGDSTDTQYF
TRBV3-1/TRBV3-2 | NA | CASSMRLPDTQYF
TRBV3-1/TRBV3-2 | NA | CASSPYLTSGGDSTDTQYF
TRBV19 | NA | CASSITSGQHSYEQYF
TRBV5-4 | NA | CASSSTGPYGYTF
TRBV6-5 | NA | CASTAQRGDNSPLHF
TRBV7-2 | NA | CASSDRLAGGEDTQYF
TRBV18 | NA | CASSPSAGGTYNEQFF
TRBV30 | NA | CAWSAGVRRGGNQPQHF
TRBV9 | NA | CASSLMDRSPSGNTIYF
TRBV30 | NA | CAWRSPWSYEQYF
TRBV5-1 | NA | CASSQGALDEQYF
TRBV7-8 | NA | CASSLGRGPYEQYF
TRBV9 | NA | CASSLEATNEKLFF
TRBV7-6 | NA | CASSLLGSPPIPDTQYF
TRBV7-9 | NA | CASSEGTGEAGELFF
TRBV6-5 | NA | CASSFTGGSGNTIYF
TRBV4-3 | NA | CASSHHSTGNYGYTF
TRBV6-6 | NA | CASSYKNLNQPQHF
TRBV3-1/TRBV3-2 | once | CASSPTGGDQPQHF
TRBV5-1 | once | CASSLEATDTQYF
TRBV3-1/TRBV3-2 | NA | CASSQDTGTDTQYF
TRBV7-2 | NA | CASSRDRGNTGELFF
TRBV7-9 | NA | CASSPRRETWETQYF
TRBV6-1 | NA | CASSEAGTSGGTVYEQYF
TRBV7-8 | NA | CASSPRVVEKLFF
TRBV3-1/TRBV3-2 | NA | CASSQDWGLSNTEAFF
TRBV7-3 | NA | CASSLGRYYGYTF
TRBV15 | NA | CATSARVTGTGYTF